This entry lists 31 T cell receptor beta chains sequenced from one sample in a study of T cell changes during pregnancy in multiple sclerosis. Clones were sequenced by immunoSEQ multiplex PCR, and TCRdb holds only the in-frame ones, with some missing. The data contain fewer than 85,000 clones, roughly 92% of them singletons. The sequences come from peripheral blood, collected in the third trimester of pregnancy. The source of these receptors is a female donor in good health, enrolled as a control in a pregnancy study.

This chain connects TRBV28 to TRBJ1-6, with 7 bases fitting TRBD1. V was clipped by 5 bases and J by 4 bases; unmatched bases: 8. CDR1 is MDHEN and CDR2 is SYDVKM in the germline V gene. This CDR3 comprises 16 residues. The CDR3 coding sequence is TGTGCCAGCAGTACGACCACAGGGGTGTATAATTCACCCCTCCACTTT. This translates into CASSTTTGVYNSPLHF. Filled out from reference TRBV28 and TRBJ1-6, the complete variable domain reads DVKVTQSSRYLVKRTGEKVFLECVQDMDHENMFWYRQDPGLGLRLIYFSYDVKMKEKGDIPEGYSVSREKKERFSLILESASTNQTSMYLCASSTTTGVYNSPLHFGNGTRLTVT.

This chain links TRBV10-1 with TRBJ2-1, with 9 bases that match TRBD2. The CDR3 loop spans 18 amino acids. Trimming took 2 bases from V and 0 from J; bases not matched to a gene: 8. Germline-derived CDR1 and CDR2 are WNHNN and SYGVQD (reference sequence). This chain's CDR3 is CASSEILSGGHSYNEQFF. CDR3 bases: TGCGCCAGCAGTGAGATACTAAGCGGGGGGCACTCCTACAATGAGCAGTTCTTC.

On this clone: Germline is not matched at one junction end, which may reflect a read error. This chain links TRBV6-1 with TRBJ2-7; 7 bases are a match to TRBD2. Per germline, CDR1 MNHNS and CDR2 SASEGT. The CDR3 has 16 amino acids. Here the CDR3 reads CASSEEGMGGSYEQYF. CDR3 bases: TGTGCCAGCAGCGAAGAGGGGATGGGGGGGTCCTACGAGCAGTACTTC.

V usage is TRBV4-3 and J usage is TRBJ2-5; TRBD2 might be the D (7 bases). The CDR3 extends over 15 amino acids. CDR1 and CDR2 from the germline V gene are LGHNA and YSLEER. V shed 4 bases and J shed 4 bases, with 16 bases lying between them. CDR3 sequence (DNA): TGCGCCAGCAGCCTAGGCAGGGAGGGGGGAGAGACCCAGTACTTC. The encoded protein is CASSLGREGGETQYF.

V usage is TRBV9 and J usage is TRBJ2-2; 9 bases agree with TRBD1. This CDR3 comprises 15 residues. Germline loops: CDR1 SGDLS, CDR2 YYNGEE. With 3 bases clipped from V and 5 bases from J, the junction kept 5 bases outside the gene matches. In DNA, the CDR3 is TGTGCCAGCAGCGCCCGGGACAGGGTGACCGGGGAGCTGTTTTTT. Residues: CASSARDRVTGELFF.

This sequence joins TRBV28 and TRBJ1-4, with D uncertain. V lost 7 bases, J lost 8 bases, and 17 bases lay in between. This CDR3 has 14 residues. Looked up from germline, CDR1 is MDHEN and CDR2 is SYDVKM. CDR3 sequence: CASTLGSVGEKLFF. The CDR3 nucleotides read TGTGCCAGCACCCTCGGCAGTGTGGGCGAAAAACTGTTTTTT.

V usage is TRBV2 and J usage is TRBJ2-7, with D perhaps matching TRBD1 (5 bases). The V gene lost 3 bases and the J gene lost 5 bases, with 5 bases spanning the gap. This CDR3 has 11 residues. CDR1 SNHLY and CDR2 FYNNEI come from the germline V gene. CDR3 coding DNA: TGTGCCAGCAGTGAGACAGACGAGCAGTACTTC. Protein product: CASSETDEQYF.

V usage is TRBV27 and J usage is TRBJ2-1; 8 positions agree with TRBD2. V gave up 4 bases and J gave up 5 bases; unmatched junction bases: 13. CDR3 length equals 17 residues. Germline V lookup: CDR1 MNHEY, CDR2 SMNVEV (reference sequence). CDR3 nucleotides: TGTGCCAGCAGTTCTGTCAGAGGAGCGGGAGTCAACAATGAGCAGTTCTTC. Encoded protein: CASSSVRGAGVNNEQFF.

This chain uses TRBV4-1 with TRBJ2-5; maybe TRBD1 (6 bases). V lost 1 base, J lost 5 bases, and 14 bases lay in between. Germline V gene sequence: CDR1 MGHRA, CDR2 YSYEKL. This CDR3 has 15 amino acids. CDR3 region: CASSQVTQGIETQYF. CDR3 DNA: TGCGCCAGCAGCCAAGTCACACAGGGTATCGAGACCCAGTACTTC.

This clone was recorded a few times. The chain employs TRBV10-2 and TRBJ2-2, with TRBD1 identical over 8 bases. CDR3 size: 17 residues. Germline trimming cut 2 bases from V and 1 base from J; bases unmatched to any gene: 6. The germline V gene encodes CDR1 WSHSY and CDR2 SAAADI. The CDR3 reads CASSEGQGLLNTGELFF. CDR3 coding DNA: TGCGCCAGCAGTGAGGGACAGGGCCTCCTGAACACCGGGGAGCTGTTTTTT.

The gene calls are TRBV5-4 and TRBJ2-5, with D perhaps matching TRBD2 (6 bases). The CDR3 contains 15 residues. V lost 3 bases to trimming and J lost 5 bases, with 17 bases between them. CDR1 is SGHNT, CDR2 YYREEE, per germline (reference sequence). The CDR3 nucleotides are TGTGCCAGCAGCTCTAGGGACTTTTGGGATGAGACCCAGTACTTC. Amino acids: CASSSRDFWDETQYF.

V is TRBV19 and J is TRBJ1-2, with D possibly matching TRBD1 (6 bases). The CDR3 sequence is 15 residues long. V dropped 1 base and J dropped 3 bases, with 12 bases sitting between them. Germline V gene sequence: CDR1 LNHDA, CDR2 SQIVND (reference sequence). Here the CDR3 DNA reads TGTGCCAGTAGTATAGGTCCAGGGGAAGACTATGGCTACACCTTC. It specifies CASSIGPGEDYGYTF.

The chain employs TRBV4-1 and TRBJ2-1, with no clear D. CDR1 and CDR2 (germline): MGHRA, YSYEKL. Between the trimmed V and J ends, which lost 4 bases and 5 bases, there was a span of 12 bases. This CDR3 spans 14 amino acids. The DNA for the CDR3 is TGCGCCAGCAGCCGTCTAAATCAAGACAATGAGCAGTTCTTC. This codes for CASSRLNQDNEQFF.

The chain employs TRBV7-2 and TRBJ1-2; D ambiguous. The CDR3 consists of 13 residues. CDR1 and CDR2 from the germline V gene are SGHTA and FQGNSA. Trimming removed 1 base at V and 8 bases at J, with 11 bases between. The CDR3 bases are TGTGCCAGCAGCTTAGGGCAGGTGTGGGGCTACACCTTC. Translation: CASSLGQVWGYTF.

This chain connects TRBV6-6 to TRBJ1-1; 11 bases line up with TRBD1. The CDR3 has 14 residues. V gave up 0 bases and J gave up 11 bases; unmatched junction bases: 5. Germline V lookup: CDR1 MNHNY, CDR2 SVGAGI (reference sequence). CDR3 coding DNA: TGTGCCAGCAGTTACTCGGGACAGGGGGGTGACGCTTTCTTT. Protein sequence: CASSYSGQGGDAFF.

The CDR3 loop is CASSVQGENEQFF. The CDR3 bases are TGCGCCAGCAGCGTACAGGGGGAGAATGAGCAGTTCTTC. The rearrangement joins TRBV5-1 to TRBJ2-1, with 8 bases identical to TRBD1. CDR3 length: 13 amino acids. The germline V gene has CDR1 SGHRS and CDR2 YFSETQ. The ends lost 4 bases at V and 7 bases at J; junction bases unmatched: 4.

Worth noting for this clone: The junction does not match germline at one end; this may be a read error. V is TRBV7-7 and J is TRBJ2-3; no clear D. The CDR3 length is 13 residues. The V gene's germline CDR1 is SSHAT and CDR2 FNYEAQ (reference sequence). CDR3 sequence (DNA): TGTGCTAGCAGCGTGACATTCACAGATACGCAGTATTTT. Translated, it gives CASSVTFTDTQYF.

The chain links TRBV7-6 to TRBJ1-3; D is unresolved. This CDR3 is 15 amino acids long. Germline V gene lookup returns CDR1 SGHVS and CDR2 FNYEAQ. The V end lost 1 base, the J end lost 0 bases, and 7 bases lay between the germline ends. The CDR3 DNA sequence: TGTGCCAGCAGCTTAGACAGCAACTCTGGAAACACCATATATTTT. Translated: CASSLDSNSGNTIYF.

This rearrangement joins TRBV2 to TRBJ2-6, with TRBD2 as a possible D gene (5 bases). V lost 2 bases to trimming and J lost 4 bases, with 9 bases between them. CDR3 length: 15 residues. CDR1 is SNHLY, CDR2 FYNNEI, per germline. Written as DNA, the CDR3 is TGTGCCAGCAGTGAACTTACGGGGGGGGCCAACGTCCTGACTTTC. Residues: CASSELTGGANVLTF.

The chain carries TRBV28 and TRBJ2-2, with D possibly TRBD2 on 7 matching bases. Germline V lookup: CDR1 MDHEN, CDR2 SYDVKM. This CDR3 contains 14 residues. V lost 8 bases and J 0 bases, leaving 10 bases between the germline ends. This CDR3 is CASGGGPNTGELFF. For the CDR3, the DNA is TGTGCCAGCGGGGGGGGGCCGAACACCGGGGAGCTGTTTTTT.

The rearrangement uses TRBV28 and TRBJ2-7, with D maybe TRBD2 (7 bases). The germline V gene encodes CDR1 MDHEN and CDR2 SYDVKM. This CDR3 is 12 amino acids long. With 9 bases removed from V and 7 bases from J, the gap between germline ends came to 16 bases. The chain's CDR3 is CASHGGGREQYF. The CDR3 coding sequence is TGTGCCAGTCACGGCGGGGGCCGAGAGCAGTACTTC.

This chain connects TRBV11-2 to TRBJ1-1; perhaps TRBD1 as D (5 bases). The germline V and J ends were trimmed by 5 bases and 9 bases, with 13 bases remaining between them. Germline V CDR1 and CDR2: SGHAT, FQNNGV. The CDR3 contains 12 residues. CDR3 sequence (DNA): TGTGCCAGCAGCCTTGGGGGGAGGCAAGCTTTCTTT. Translating gives CASSLGGRQAFF.

V is TRBV19 and J is TRBJ1-1, with no clear D. The germline gives CDR1 LNHDA, CDR2 SQIVND (reference sequence). Trimming left V 6 bases short and J 0 bases short, with 14 bases between. This CDR3 comprises 15 residues. The CDR3 here is CASSWGGAMNTEAFF. CDR3 DNA: TGTGCCAGTAGCTGGGGAGGTGCCATGAACACTGAAGCTTTCTTT.

The chain has TRBV7-2 and TRBJ2-7, with TRBD2 identical over 14 bases. The length of the CDR3 is 15 residues. From germline, CDR1 is SGHTA and CDR2 FQGNSA. Losses at the gene ends were 4 bases for V and 6 bases for J; bases not matched to a gene: 5. CDR3 in amino acids: CASSSWTSGGSEQYF. CDR3 coding DNA: TGTGCCAGCAGCTCCTGGACTAGCGGGGGGAGCGAGCAGTACTTC.

The chain has TRBV21-1 and TRBJ1-2. TRBV21-1 is given as a pseudogene. The length of the CDR3 is 13 residues. CDR3 sequence: CASTAWGRHGYTF. CDR3 bases: TGTGCCAGCACCGCGTGGGGGAGGCATGGCTACACCTTC.

The CDR3 region is CATDKTGDYGYTF. DNA of the CDR3: TGTGCCACCGATAAGACAGGAGACTATGGCTACACCTTC. The chain joins TRBV19 to TRBJ1-2; possible D gene TRBD1, 6 bases. The CDR3 spans 13 residues. CDR1 LNHDA and CDR2 SQIVND come from the germline V gene (reference sequence). V was cut by 10 bases and J by 3 bases, with 15 bases left in between. Combining the CDR3 with reference TRBV19 and TRBJ1-2 gives the whole variable domain DGGITQSPKYLFRKEGQNVTLSCEQNLNHDAMYWYRQDPGQGLRLIYYSQIVNDFQKGDIAEGYSVSREKKESFPLTVTSAQKNPTAFYLCATDKTGDYGYTFGSGTRLTVV.

The genes are TRBV27 and TRBJ2-1, with 7 bases matching TRBD1. The ends lost 5 bases at V and 5 bases at J; junction bases unmatched: 9. Germline CDR1 and CDR2: MNHEY and SMNVEV (reference sequence). This CDR3 contains 15 residues. The CDR3: CASSLQTGTHNEQFF. The CDR3 region has the DNA TGTGCCAGCAGTCTTCAGACAGGGACCCACAATGAGCAGTTCTTC.

This clone was seen only a few times. V usage is TRBV7-9 and J usage is TRBJ1-5; no clear D gene. The CDR3 has 13 amino acids. The germline V gene encodes CDR1 SEHNR and CDR2 FQNEAQ (reference sequence). Trimming shortened V by 5 bases and J by 1 base, and 6 bases separated the two germline ends. The CDR3 is CASSPHSNQPQHF. The CDR3, as DNA: TGTGCCAGCAGCCCACACAGCAATCAGCCCCAGCATTTT.

V usage is TRBV27 and J usage is TRBJ2-5, with D perhaps TRBD2 (5 bases). CDR3 length: 14 amino acids. Germline V lookup: CDR1 MNHEY, CDR2 SMNVEV (reference sequence). Trimming cost V 0 bases and J 0 bases, with 5 bases left between them. The chain's CDR3 is CASSLSGDQETQYF. CDR3 sequence (DNA): TGTGCCAGCAGTTTATCGGGAGACCAAGAGACCCAGTACTTC.

The rearrangement links TRBV19 to TRBJ1-1; D call uncertain. The CDR3 spans 13 residues. The germline V gene encodes CDR1 LNHDA and CDR2 SQIVND (reference sequence). Trimming took 3 bases from V and 1 from J, leaving 6 bases between them. The CDR3 DNA is TGTGCCAGTAGTATGGGCAGGAACACTGAAGCTTTCTTT. Residues: CASSMGRNTEAFF.

This chain connects TRBV10-1 to TRBJ2-1, with a weak D call TRBD1 (6 bases). V shed 0 bases and J shed 10 bases, with 10 bases lying between them. Germline values: CDR1 WNHNN, CDR2 SYGVQD (reference sequence). This CDR3 is built from 13 residues. CDR3 amino acids: CASSESPGTEQFF. The CDR3 coding sequence is TGCGCCAGCAGTGAGTCCCCCGGGACAGAGCAGTTCTTC.